Below are 7 T cell receptor beta chains sequenced from a single sample in a study of blood T cell repertoires in COVID-19. The data were produced by immunoSEQ multiplex PCR, yet TCRdb's version contains in-frame clones alone and is incomplete. The repertoire holds 300,000 to 350,000 clones, with about 90% as singletons. Sequencing was performed on PBMCs or T cells enriched from blood (not recorded which). The receptors derive from a woman aged 25 to 39 who had recovered from COVID-19.

The chain is built from TRBV19 and TRBJ1-2; possible D gene TRBD1, 5 bases. The ends were cut back, 6 bases at V and 4 bases at J, with 15 bases in the middle. CDR3 length: 14 residues. Germline V gives CDR1 LNHDA, CDR2 SQIVND (reference sequence). The CDR3 loop is CASRVGGAPYGYTF. In DNA form, the CDR3 reads TGTGCCAGTAGAGTTGGAGGGGCTCCCTATGGCTACACCTTC.

V and J are TRBV6-5 and TRBJ2-7; possible D gene TRBD2, 5 bases. Germline V CDR1 and CDR2: MNHEY, SVGAGI. This CDR3 has 15 residues. The ends were cut back, 8 bases at V and 2 bases at J, with 19 bases in the middle. For the CDR3, the DNA is TGTGCCAGCCTATCTACCCGGACTGACCCCTACGAGCAGTACTTC. Encoded protein: CASLSTRTDPYEQYF.

The genes are TRBV9 and TRBJ1-2, with TRBD1 as a possible D gene (6 bases). Germline CDR1 is SGDLS and CDR2 is YYNGEE. The CDR3 contains 14 residues. Between the trimmed V and J ends, which lost 3 bases and 7 bases, there was a span of 16 bases. In DNA, the CDR3 is TGTGCCAGCAGCGCCAGAACAGGGCAGGGTGGCTACACCTTC. Protein product: CASSARTGQGGYTF.

This chain links TRBV6-5 with TRBJ1-4; D unresolved. Between the trimmed V and J ends, which lost 0 bases and 4 bases, there was a span of 9 bases. CDR1 is MNHEY, CDR2 SVGAGI, per germline. There are 15 residues in the CDR3. CDR3 DNA sequence: TGTGCCAGCAGTTACTCGCAACAGATTAATGAAAAACTGTTTTTT. Its translation is CASSYSQQINEKLFF.

The rearrangement links TRBV5-1 to TRBJ2-3; TRBD2 aligns across 8 bases. CDR3 length: 17 amino acids. Per the germline V gene, CDR1 is SGHRS and CDR2 is YFSETQ. V shed 3 bases, J shed 0 bases, and the junction held 9 bases outside the gene matches. The CDR3 region is CASSSGILAASTDTQYF. The CDR3 DNA is TGCGCCAGCAGCTCGGGGATACTAGCGGCTAGCACAGATACGCAGTATTTT.

The chain couples TRBV6-5 to TRBJ2-7; 10 bases fit TRBD1. Germline-derived CDR1 and CDR2 are MNHEY and SVGAGI. V lost 4 bases, J lost 4 bases, and 10 bases stayed unmatched. There are 16 residues in the CDR3. As DNA, the CDR3 is TGTGCCAGCAGTTTTCTCCGACAGGGGGCCCTTTACGAGCAGTACTTC. This sequence encodes CASSFLRQGALYEQYF.

This clone was counted once. The chain is built from TRBV5-4 and TRBJ2-2; possible D gene TRBD2, 5 bases. CDR3 length equals 17 residues. Germline V gene lookup returns CDR1 SGHNT and CDR2 YYREEE (reference sequence). Trimming took off 2 bases at V and 5 bases at J, with 19 bases between the two ends. CDR3 in DNA: TGTGCCAGCAGCTTCTCCAGCGGCCGCGGTCTGACCGGGGAGCTGTTTTTT. Its translation: CASSFSSGRGLTGELFF.